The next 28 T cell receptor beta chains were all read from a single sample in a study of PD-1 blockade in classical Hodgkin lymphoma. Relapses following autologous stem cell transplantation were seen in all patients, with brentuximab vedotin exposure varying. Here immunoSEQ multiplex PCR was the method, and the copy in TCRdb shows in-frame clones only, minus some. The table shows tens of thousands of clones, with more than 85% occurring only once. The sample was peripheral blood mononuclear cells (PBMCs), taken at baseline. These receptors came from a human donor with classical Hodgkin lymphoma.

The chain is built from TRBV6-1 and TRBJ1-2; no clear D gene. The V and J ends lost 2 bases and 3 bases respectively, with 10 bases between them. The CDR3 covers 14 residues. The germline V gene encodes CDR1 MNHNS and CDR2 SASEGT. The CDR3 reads CASSELGGHYGYTF. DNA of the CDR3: TGTGCCAGCAGTGAACTCGGCGGCCACTATGGCTACACCTTC.

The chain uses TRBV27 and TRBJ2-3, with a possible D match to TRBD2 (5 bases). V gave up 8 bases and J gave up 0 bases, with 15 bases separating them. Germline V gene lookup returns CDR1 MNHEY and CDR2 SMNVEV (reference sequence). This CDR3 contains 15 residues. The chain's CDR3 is CASEPAGGSTDTQYF. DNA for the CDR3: TGTGCCAGCGAACCGGCGGGCGGGAGCACAGATACGCAGTATTTT.

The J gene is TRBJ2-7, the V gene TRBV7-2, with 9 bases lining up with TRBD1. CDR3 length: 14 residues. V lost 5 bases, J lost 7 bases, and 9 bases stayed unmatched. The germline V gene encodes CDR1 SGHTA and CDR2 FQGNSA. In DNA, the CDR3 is TGTGCCAGCAGCGGAAGGACAGGGGCCTTGGAGCAGTACTTC. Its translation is CASSGRTGALEQYF.

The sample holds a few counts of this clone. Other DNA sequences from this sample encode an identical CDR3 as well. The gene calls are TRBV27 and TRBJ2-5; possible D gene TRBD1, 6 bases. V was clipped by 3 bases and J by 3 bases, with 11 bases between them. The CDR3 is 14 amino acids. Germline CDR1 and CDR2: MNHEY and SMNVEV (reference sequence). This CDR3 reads CASSFQGREETQYF. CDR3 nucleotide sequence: TGTGCCAGCAGTTTTCAGGGGCGAGAAGAGACCCAGTACTTC.

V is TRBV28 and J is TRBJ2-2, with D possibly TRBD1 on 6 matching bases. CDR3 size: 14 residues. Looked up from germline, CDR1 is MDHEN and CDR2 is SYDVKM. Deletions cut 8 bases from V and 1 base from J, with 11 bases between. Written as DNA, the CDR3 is TGTGCCAGCGGGTGGGGGCTGAACACCGGGGAGCTGTTTTTT. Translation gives CASGWGLNTGELFF.

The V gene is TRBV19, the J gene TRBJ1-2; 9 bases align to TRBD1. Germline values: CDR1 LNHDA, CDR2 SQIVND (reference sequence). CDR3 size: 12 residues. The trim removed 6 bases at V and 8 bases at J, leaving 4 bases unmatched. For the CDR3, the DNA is TGTGCCAGTAGATGGGACAGGGAGGGCTACACCTTC. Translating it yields CASRWDREGYTF. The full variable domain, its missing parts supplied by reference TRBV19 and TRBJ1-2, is DGGITQSPKYLFRKEGQNVTLSCEQNLNHDAMYWYRQDPGQGLRLIYYSQIVNDFQKGDIAEGYSVSREKKESFPLTVTSAQKNPTAFYLCASRWDREGYTFGSGTRLTVV.

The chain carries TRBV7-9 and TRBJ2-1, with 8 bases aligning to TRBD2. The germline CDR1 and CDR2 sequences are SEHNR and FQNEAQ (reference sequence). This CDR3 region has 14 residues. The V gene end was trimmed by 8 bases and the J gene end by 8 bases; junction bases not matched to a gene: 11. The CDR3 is CASLDPGLGYEQFF. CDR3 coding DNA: TGTGCCAGCCTAGATCCGGGACTAGGTTATGAGCAGTTCTTC.

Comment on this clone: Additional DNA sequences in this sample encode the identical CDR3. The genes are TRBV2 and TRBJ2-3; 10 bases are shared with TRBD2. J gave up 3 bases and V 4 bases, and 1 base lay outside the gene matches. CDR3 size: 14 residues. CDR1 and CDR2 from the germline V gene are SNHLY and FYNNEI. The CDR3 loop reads CASSGTSGTDTQYF. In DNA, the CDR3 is TGTGCCAGCAGTGGGACTAGCGGAACAGATACGCAGTATTTT.

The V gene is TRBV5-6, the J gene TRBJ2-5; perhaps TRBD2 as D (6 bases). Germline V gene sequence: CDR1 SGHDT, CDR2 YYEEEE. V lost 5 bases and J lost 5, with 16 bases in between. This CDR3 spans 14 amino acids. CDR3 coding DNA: TGTGCCAGCAGGAGTGGGGGGAGCGGGGAGACCCAGTACTTC. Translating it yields CASRSGGSGETQYF.

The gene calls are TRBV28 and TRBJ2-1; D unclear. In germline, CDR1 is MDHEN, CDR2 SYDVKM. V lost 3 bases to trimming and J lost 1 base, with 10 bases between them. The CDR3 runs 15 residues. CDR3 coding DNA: TGTGCCAGCAGTTTTGTAGGGCTGTCCTACAATGAGCAGTTCTTC. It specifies CASSFVGLSYNEQFF.

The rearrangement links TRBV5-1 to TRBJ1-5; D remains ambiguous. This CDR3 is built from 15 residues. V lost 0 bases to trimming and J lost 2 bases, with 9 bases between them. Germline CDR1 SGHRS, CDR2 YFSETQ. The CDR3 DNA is TGCGCCAGCAGCTTGGGAGGTGATGGCAATCAGCCCCAGCATTTT. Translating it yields CASSLGGDGNQPQHF. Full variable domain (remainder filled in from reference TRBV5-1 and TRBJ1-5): KAGVTQTPRYLIKTRGQQVTLSCSPISGHRSVSWYQQTPGQGLQFLFEYFSETQRNKGNFPGRFSGRQFSNSRSEMNVSTLELGDSALYLCASSLGGDGNQPQHFGDGTRLSIL.

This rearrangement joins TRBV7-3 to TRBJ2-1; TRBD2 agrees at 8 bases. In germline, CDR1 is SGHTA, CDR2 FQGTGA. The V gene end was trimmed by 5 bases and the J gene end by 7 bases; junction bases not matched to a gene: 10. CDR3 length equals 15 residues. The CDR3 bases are TGTGCCAGCAGCACCCGGGGGGGCCAAGGAAATGAGCAGTTCTTC. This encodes CASSTRGGQGNEQFF.

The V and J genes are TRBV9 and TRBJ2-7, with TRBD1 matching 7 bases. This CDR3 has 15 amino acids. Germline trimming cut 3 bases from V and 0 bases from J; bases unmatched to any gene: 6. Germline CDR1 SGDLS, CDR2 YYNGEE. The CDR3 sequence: CASSADTGVSYEQYF. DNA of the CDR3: TGTGCCAGCAGCGCGGATACAGGGGTCTCCTACGAGCAGTACTTC.

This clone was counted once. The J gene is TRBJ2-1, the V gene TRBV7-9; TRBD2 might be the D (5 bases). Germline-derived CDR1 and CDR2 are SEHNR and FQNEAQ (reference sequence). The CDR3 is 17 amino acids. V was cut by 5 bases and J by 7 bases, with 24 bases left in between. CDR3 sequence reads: CASSPMDGGYGWNEQFF. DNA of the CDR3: TGTGCCAGCAGCCCTATGGATGGAGGATATGGGTGGAATGAGCAGTTCTTC.

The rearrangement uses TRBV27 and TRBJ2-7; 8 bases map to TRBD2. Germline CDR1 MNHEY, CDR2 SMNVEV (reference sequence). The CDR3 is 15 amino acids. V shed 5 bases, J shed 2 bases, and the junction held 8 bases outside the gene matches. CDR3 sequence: CASSLSGRYPYEQYF. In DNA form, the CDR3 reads TGTGCCAGCAGTCTAAGCGGGAGATACCCCTACGAGCAGTACTTC.

CDR3 DNA sequence: TGTGCCAGTTTGGGGGGCGGGGAGCTGTTTTTT. Translation gives CASLGGGELFF. This chain links TRBV5-4 with TRBJ2-2; tentatively, D is TRBD2 (6 bases). The ends were cut back, 8 bases at V and 7 bases at J, with 9 bases in the middle. The CDR3 runs 11 residues. Germline assignment: CDR1 SGHNT and CDR2 YYREEE (reference sequence).

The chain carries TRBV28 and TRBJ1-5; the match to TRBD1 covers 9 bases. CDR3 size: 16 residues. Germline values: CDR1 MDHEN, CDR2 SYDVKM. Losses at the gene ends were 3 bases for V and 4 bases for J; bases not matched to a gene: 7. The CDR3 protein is CASSFHGQGRNQPQHF. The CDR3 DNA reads TGTGCCAGCAGTTTCCACGGACAGGGGAGGAATCAGCCCCAGCATTTT.

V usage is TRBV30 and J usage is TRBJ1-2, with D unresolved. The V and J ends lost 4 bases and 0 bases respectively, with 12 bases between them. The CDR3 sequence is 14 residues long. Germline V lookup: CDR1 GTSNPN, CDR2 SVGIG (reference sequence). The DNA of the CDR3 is TGTGCCTGGAACGCCCTTCGGGCTAACTATGGCTACACCTTC. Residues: CAWNALRANYGYTF.

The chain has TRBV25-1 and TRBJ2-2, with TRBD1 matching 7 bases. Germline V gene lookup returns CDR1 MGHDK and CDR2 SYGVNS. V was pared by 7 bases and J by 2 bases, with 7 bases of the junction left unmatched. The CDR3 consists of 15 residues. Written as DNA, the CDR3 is TGTGCCAGCATGATACAGGGGACCAACACCGGGGAGCTGTTTTTT. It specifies CASMIQGTNTGELFF. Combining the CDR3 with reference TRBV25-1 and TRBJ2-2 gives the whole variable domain EADIYQTPRYLVIGTGKKITLECSQTMGHDKMYWYQQDPGMELHLIHYSYGVNSTEKGDLSSESTVSRIRTEHFPLTLESARPSHTSQYLCASMIQGTNTGELFFGEGSRLTVL.

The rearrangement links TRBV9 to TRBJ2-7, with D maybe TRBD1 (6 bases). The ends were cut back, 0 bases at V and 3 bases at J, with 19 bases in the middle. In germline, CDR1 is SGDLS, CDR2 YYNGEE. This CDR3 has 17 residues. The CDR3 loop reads CASSVGSGGGSLYEQYF. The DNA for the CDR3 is TGTGCCAGCAGCGTAGGAAGTGGTGGGGGCAGCCTCTACGAGCAGTACTTC.

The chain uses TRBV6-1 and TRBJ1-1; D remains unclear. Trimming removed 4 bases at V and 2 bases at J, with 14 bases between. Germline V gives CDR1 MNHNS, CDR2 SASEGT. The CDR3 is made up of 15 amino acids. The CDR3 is CASSVLPGVNTEAFF. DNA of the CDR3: TGTGCCAGCAGTGTACTTCCTGGGGTAAACACTGAAGCTTTCTTT.

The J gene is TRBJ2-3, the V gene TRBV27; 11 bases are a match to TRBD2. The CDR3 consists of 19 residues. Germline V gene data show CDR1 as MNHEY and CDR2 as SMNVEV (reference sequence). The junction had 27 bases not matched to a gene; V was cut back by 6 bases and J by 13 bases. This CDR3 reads CASSARGWVAGGPGYDEYF. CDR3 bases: TGTGCCAGCAGCGCCCGGGGATGGGTAGCGGGGGGGCCAGGTTACGATGAGTATTTT.

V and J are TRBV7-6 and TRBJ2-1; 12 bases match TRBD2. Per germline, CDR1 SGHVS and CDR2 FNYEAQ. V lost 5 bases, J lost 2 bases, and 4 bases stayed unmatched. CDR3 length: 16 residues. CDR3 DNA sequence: TGTGCCAGCAGCCTAAGACTAGCGGGAGCCTACAATGAGCAGTTCTTC. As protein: CASSLRLAGAYNEQFF.

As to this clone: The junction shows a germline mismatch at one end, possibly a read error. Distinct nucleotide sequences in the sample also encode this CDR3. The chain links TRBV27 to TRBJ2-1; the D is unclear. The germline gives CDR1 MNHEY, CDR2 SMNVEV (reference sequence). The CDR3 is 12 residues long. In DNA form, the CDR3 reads TGTGCCAGTAGTTCTCGAGTAGGGGAGCAGTTCTTC. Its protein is CASSSRVGEQFF.

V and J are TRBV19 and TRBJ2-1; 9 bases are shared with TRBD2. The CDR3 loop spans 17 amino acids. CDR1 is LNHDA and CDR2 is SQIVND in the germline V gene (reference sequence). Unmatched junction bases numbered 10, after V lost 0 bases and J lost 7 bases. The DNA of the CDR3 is TGTGCCAGTAGTATAGATAAAGCTAGCGGGATTTCTAATGAGCAGTTCTTC. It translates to CASSIDKASGISNEQFF.

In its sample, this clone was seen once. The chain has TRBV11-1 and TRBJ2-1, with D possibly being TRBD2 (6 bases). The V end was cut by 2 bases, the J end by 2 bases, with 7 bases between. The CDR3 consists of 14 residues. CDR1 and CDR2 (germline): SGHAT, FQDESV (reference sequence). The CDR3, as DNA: TGTGCCAGCAGCTTAACGGGGGCCTACAATGAGCAGTTCTTC. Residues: CASSLTGAYNEQFF.

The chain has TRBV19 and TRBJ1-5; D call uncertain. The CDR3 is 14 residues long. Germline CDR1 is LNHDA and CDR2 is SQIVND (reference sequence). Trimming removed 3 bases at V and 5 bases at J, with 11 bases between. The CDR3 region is CASSMTWGDQPQHF. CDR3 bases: TGTGCCAGTAGTATGACCTGGGGAGATCAGCCCCAGCATTTT.

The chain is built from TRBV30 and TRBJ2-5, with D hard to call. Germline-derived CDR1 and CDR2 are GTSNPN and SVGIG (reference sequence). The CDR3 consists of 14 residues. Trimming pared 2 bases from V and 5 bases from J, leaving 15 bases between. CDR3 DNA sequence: TGTGCCTGGAGTCCCCGGCGACGGATGGAGACCCAGTACTTC. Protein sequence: CAWSPRRRMETQYF.